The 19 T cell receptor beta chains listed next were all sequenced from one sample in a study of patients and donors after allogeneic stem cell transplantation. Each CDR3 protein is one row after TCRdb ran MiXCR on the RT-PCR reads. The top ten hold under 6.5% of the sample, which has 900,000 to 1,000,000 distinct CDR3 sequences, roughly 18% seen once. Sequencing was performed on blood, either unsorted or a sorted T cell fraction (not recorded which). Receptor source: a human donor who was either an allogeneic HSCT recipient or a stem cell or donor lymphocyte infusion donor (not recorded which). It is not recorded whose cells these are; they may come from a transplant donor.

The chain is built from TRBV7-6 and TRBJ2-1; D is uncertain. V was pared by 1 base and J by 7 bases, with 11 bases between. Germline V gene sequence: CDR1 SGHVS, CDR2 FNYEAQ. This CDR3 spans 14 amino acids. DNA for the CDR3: TGTGCCAGCAGCTTAGAGGTCCGCCGAAATGAGCAGTTCTTC. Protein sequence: CASSLEVRRNEQFF.

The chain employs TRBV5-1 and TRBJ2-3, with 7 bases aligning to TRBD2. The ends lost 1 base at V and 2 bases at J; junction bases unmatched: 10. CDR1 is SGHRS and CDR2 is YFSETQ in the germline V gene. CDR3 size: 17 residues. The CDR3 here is CASSLRAASGFTDTQYF. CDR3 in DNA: TGCGCCAGCAGCTTGAGGGCGGCTAGCGGTTTCACAGATACGCAGTATTTT.

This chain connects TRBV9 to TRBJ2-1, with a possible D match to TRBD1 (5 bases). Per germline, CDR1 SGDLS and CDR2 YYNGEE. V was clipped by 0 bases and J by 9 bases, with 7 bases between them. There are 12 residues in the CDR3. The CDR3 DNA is TGTGCCAGCAGCGTAGAGCAGGGTGAGCAGTTCTTC. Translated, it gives CASSVEQGEQFF.

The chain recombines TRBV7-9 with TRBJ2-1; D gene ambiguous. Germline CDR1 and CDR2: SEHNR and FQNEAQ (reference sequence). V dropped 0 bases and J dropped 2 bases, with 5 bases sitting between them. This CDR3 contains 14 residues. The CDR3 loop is CASSLAQAYNEQFF. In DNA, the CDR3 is TGTGCCAGCAGCTTAGCTCAGGCCTACAATGAGCAGTTCTTC.

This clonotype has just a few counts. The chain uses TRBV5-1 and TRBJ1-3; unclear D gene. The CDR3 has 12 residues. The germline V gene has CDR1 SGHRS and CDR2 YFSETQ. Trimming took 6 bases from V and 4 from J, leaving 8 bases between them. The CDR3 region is CASKESGNTIYF. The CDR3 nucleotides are TGCGCCAGCAAGGAATCCGGAAACACCATATATTTT.

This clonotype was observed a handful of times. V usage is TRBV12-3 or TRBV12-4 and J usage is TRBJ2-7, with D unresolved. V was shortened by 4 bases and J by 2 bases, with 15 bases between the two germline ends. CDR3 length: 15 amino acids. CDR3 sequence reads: CASSSEIRSTYEQYF. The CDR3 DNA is TGTGCCAGCAGTTCCGAAATACGGTCAACCTACGAGCAGTACTTC.

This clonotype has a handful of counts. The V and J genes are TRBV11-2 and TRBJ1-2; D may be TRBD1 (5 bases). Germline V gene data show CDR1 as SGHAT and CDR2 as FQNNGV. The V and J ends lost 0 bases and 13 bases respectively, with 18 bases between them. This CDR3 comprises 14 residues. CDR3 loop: CASSLDHPGGKGTF. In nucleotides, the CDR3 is TGTGCCAGCAGCTTAGATCATCCGGGGGGGAAGGGCACCTTC.

The CDR3 coding sequence is TGCAGTGCTAGCCCTACGGATGAGCAGTTCTTC. The encoded protein is CSASPTDEQFF. This sequence joins TRBV20-1 and TRBJ2-1; no firm D call. CDR3 size: 11 residues. V was cut by 3 bases and J by 8 bases, with 8 bases left in between. Per germline, CDR1 DFQATT and CDR2 SNEGSKA (reference sequence).

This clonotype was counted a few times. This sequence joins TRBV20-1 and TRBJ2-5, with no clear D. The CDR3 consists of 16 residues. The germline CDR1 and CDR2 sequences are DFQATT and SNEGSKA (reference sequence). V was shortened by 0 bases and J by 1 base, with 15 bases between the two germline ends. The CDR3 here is CSARDQPRRLQETQYF. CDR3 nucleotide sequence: TGCAGTGCTAGAGATCAACCAAGGCGGCTCCAAGAGACCCAGTACTTC.

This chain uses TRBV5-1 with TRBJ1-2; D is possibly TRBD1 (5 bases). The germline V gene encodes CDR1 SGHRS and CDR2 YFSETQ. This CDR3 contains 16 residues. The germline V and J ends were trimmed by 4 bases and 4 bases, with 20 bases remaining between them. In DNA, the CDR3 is TGCGCCAGCAGCGGGGGGACCGAGATGCGGGGCTATGGCTACACCTTC. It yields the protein CASSGGTEMRGYGYTF.

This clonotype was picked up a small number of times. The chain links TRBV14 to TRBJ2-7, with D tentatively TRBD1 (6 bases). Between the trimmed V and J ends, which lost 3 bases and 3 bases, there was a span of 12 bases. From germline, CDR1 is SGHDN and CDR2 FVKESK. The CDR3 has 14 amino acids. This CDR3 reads CASSQIKGDYEQYF. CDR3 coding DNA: TGTGCCAGCAGCCAGATAAAGGGGGACTACGAGCAGTACTTC.

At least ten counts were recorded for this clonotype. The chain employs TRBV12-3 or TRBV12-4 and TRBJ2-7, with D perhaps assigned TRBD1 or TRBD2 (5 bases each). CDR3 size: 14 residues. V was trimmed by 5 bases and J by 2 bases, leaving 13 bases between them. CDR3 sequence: CASSPGTETYEQYF. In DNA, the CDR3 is TGTGCCAGCAGTCCCGGGACGGAAACCTACGAGCAGTACTTC.

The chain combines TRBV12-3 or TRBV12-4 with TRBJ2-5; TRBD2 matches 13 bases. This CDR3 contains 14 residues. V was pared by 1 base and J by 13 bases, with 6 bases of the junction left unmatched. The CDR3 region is CASSLGTSGGPSYF. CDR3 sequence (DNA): TGTGCCAGCAGTTTAGGGACTAGCGGGGGACCTTCGTACTTC.

The CDR3 bases are TGCAGCGTCCGTGGGTCCTCCAGGGATACGCAGTATTTT. It codes for CSVRGSSRDTQYF. The V call is TRBV29-1, the J call TRBJ2-3; D not resolved. The CDR3 covers 13 residues. Trimming took off 6 bases at V and 6 bases at J, with 16 bases between the two ends. Germline CDR1 SQVTM, CDR2 ANQGSEA.

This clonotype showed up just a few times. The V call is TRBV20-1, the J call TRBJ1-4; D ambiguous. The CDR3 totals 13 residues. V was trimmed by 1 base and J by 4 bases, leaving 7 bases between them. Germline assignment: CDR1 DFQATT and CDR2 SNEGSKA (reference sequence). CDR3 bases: TGCAGTGCTAGAGCCCGGAATAATGAAAAACTGTTTTTT. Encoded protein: CSARARNNEKLFF.

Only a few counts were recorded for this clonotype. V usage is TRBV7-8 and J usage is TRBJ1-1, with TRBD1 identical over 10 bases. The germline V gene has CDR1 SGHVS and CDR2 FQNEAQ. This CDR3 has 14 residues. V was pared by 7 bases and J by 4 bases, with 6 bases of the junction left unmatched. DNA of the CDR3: TGTGCCAGCACCCCGGACAGGGGGACCACTGAAGCTTTCTTT. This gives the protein CASTPDRGTTEAFF.

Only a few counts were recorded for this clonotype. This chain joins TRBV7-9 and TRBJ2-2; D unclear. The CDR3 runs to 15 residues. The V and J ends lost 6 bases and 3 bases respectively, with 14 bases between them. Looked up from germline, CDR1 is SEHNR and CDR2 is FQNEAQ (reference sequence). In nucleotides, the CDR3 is TGTGCCAGCAGATGGGGAAATTGGTACACCGGGGAGCTGTTTTTT. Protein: CASRWGNWYTGELFF. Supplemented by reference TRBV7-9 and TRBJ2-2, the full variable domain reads DTGVSQNPRHKITKRGQNVTFRCDPISEHNRLYWYRQTLGQGPEFLTYFQNEAQLEKSRLLSDRFSAERPKGSFSTLEIQRTEQGDSAMYLCASRWGNWYTGELFFGEGSRLTVL.

As DNA, the CDR3 is TGTGCCAGCAGCTTACCGGGACAACTTCAAGAGACCCAGTACTTC. Protein: CASSLPGQLQETQYF. The chain recombines TRBV5-4 with TRBJ2-5; a weak D match, TRBD1 (6 bases). CDR1 and CDR2 from the germline V gene are SGHNT and YYREEE (reference sequence). Trimming left V 2 bases short and J 2 bases short, with 13 bases between. The CDR3 covers 15 residues. The full variable domain, completed using reference TRBV5-4 and TRBJ2-5, is ETGVTQSPTHLIKTRGQQVTLRCSSQSGHNTVSWYQQALGQGPQFIFQYYREEENGRGNFPPRFSGLQFPNYSSELNVNALELDDSALYLCASSLPGQLQETQYFGPGTRLLVL.

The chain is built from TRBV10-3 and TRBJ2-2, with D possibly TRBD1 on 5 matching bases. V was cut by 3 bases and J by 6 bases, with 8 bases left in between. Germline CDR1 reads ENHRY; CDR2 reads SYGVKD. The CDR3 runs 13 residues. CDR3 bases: TGTGCCATCAGTGACAGGGATCCCGGGGAGCTGTTTTTT. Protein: CAISDRDPGELFF.